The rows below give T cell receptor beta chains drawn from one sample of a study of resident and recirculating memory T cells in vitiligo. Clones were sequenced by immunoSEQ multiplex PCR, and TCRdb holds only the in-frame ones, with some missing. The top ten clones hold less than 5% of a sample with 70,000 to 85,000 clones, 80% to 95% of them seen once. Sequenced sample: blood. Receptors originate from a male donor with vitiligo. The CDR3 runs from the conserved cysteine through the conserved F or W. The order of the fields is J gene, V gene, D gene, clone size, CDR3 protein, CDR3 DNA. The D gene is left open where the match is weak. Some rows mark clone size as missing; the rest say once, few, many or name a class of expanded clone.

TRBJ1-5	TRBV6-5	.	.	CASRKTGGSNQPQHF	TGTGCCAGCAGAAAAACCGGGGGTAGCAATCAGCCCCAGCATTTT
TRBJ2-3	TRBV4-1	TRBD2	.	CASSPLKSGGAGDTQYF	TGCGCCAGCAGCCCACTGAAGAGCGGGGGGGCTGGAGATACGCAGTATTTT
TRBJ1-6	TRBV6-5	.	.	CASSHSTVYNSPLHF	TGTGCCAGCAGTCACTCGACAGTCTATAATTCACCCCTCCACTTT
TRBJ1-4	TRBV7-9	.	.	CASSSLGGALNEKLFF	TGTGCCAGCAGCAGCCTCGGCGGCGCCCTTAATGAAAAACTGTTTTTT
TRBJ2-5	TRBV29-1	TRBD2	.	CSVESGGETQYF	TGCAGCGTTGAATCGGGAGGAGAGACCCAGTACTTC
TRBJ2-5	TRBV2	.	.	CASGGYQETQYF	TGTGCCAGCGGAGGGTACCAAGAGACCCAGTACTTC
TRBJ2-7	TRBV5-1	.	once	CASSPGQSANEQYF	TGCGCCAGCAGCCCTGGACAATCCGCTAATGAGCAGTACTTC
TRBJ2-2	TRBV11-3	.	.	CASSLSPSAGELFF	TGTGCCAGCAGCTTATCCCCTTCGGCCGGGGAGCTGTTTTTT
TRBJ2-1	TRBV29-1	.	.	CSVTTGFGEQFF	TGCAGCGTGACAACAGGGTTTGGTGAGCAGTTCTTC
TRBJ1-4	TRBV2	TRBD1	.	CASSEGLSWTGEKLFF	TGTGCCAGCAGTGAAGGGCTATCCTGGACAGGGGAAAAACTGTTTTTT
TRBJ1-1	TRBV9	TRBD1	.	CASSATGTGDTEAFF	TGTGCCAGCAGCGCGACCGGGACAGGGGACACTGAAGCTTTCTTT
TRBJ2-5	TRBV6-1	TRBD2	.	CASMTSGGVGETQYF	TGTGCCAGCATGACTAGCGGGGGCGTCGGGGAGACCCAGTACTTC
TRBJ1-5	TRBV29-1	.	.	CSVEDPAPSRQPQHF	TGCAGCGTTGAAGATCCCGCCCCTTCGAGGCAGCCCCAGCATTTT
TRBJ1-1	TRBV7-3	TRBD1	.	CASSSTTGLAFF	TGTGCCAGCAGCTCAACGACAGGGCTTGCTTTCTTT
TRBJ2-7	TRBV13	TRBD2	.	CASSLGASGGLGQYF	TGTGCCAGCAGCTTAGGGGCTAGCGGGGGACTGGGGCAGTACTTC
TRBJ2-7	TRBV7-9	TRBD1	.	CASGQVSYEQYF	TGTGCCAGCGGACAGGTTTCCTACGAGCAGTACTTC